Listed below are T cell receptor beta chains from one sample, sequenced in a study of cytomegalovirus exposure and HLA in healthy donors. The table came from immunoSEQ multiplex PCR; TCRdb's copy has only in-frame clones and leaves some out. The profile shows 100,000 to 120,000 clones, about 73% of them singletons. Sequenced sample: PBMCs. The receptors originated from a woman aged 25 to 39 in good health and CMV-seronegative. CDR3s include the opening cysteine and the closing phenylalanine or tryptophan. A D gene is named only where the DNA matches it firmly. Size tells how often a clone was seen (once, few, many) or the class of an expanded clone, and some rows leave it out.

V gene	clone size	J gene	D gene	CDR3 DNA	CDR3 protein
TRBV6-4	.	TRBJ1-2	.	TGTGCCACCCGTTTCAGGGCATATGGCTACACCTTC	CATRFRAYGYTF
TRBV30	.	TRBJ1-1	TRBD1	TGTGCCTGGACCGGTATAGGACAGGGAGGGAGTTTGAGCACTGAAGCTTTCTTT	CAWTGIGQGGSLSTEAFF
TRBV4-3	few	TRBJ2-7	TRBD1	TGCGCCAGCAGCGCTTTTTCCGGGACAGGTACCTACGAGCAGTACTTC	CASSAFSGTGTYEQYF
TRBV13	.	TRBJ1-6	TRBD1	TGTGCCAGCAGCCCGGGACAGGATGATAATTCACCCCTCCACTTT	CASSPGQDDNSPLHF
TRBV7-9	.	TRBJ1-2	.	TGTGCCAGCAGCCTCACAATTCATGGCTACACCTTC	CASSLTIHGYTF
TRBV9	once	TRBJ1-2	.	TGTGCCAGCAGCCCGGGACAAAACTATGGCTACACCTTC	CASSPGQNYGYTF
TRBV5-6	.	TRBJ2-7	TRBD2	TGTGCCAGCAGCTTGGGTCTAGCGGGAGTTCACGAGCAGTACTTC	CASSLGLAGVHEQYF
TRBV13	.	TRBJ1-3	.	TGTGCCAGCAGACTGGACAGCTCTGGAAACACCATATATTTT	CASRLDSSGNTIYF
TRBV5-6	once	TRBJ1-2	.	TGTGCCAGCAGCTTTACATCTGCCGGCTACACCTTC	CASSFTSAGYTF
TRBV30	.	TRBJ1-5	TRBD1	TGTGCCTGGAGTGTAGGGACAGGGGGACCTTATAGCAATCAGCCCCAGCATTTT	CAWSVGTGGPYSNQPQHF
TRBV5-1	.	TRBJ2-1	TRBD2	TGCGCCAGCAGTCTGGGCGGGAGGGAATACAATGAGCAGTTCTTC	CASSLGGREYNEQFF
TRBV4-1	.	TRBJ2-7	TRBD2	TGCGCCAGCAGCCAAGATCTAGCGGGAGCCTACGAGCAGTACTTC	CASSQDLAGAYEQYF
TRBV6-5	.	TRBJ1-2	.	TGTGCCAGCAGTCCACTCCGGGGATTTGGCTACACCTTC	CASSPLRGFGYTF
TRBV29-1	once	TRBJ2-1	TRBD2	TGCAGCGTCCCTGGCGGGGGTGTACAATACAATGAGCAGTTCTTC	CSVPGGGVQYNEQFF
TRBV4-1	.	TRBJ2-1	.	TGCGCCAGCAGCCAGACAGCGAGCTCCTACAATGAGCAGTTCTTC	CASSQTASSYNEQFF
TRBV4-1	.	TRBJ2-7	TRBD1	TGCGCCAGCAGCCAAGATACCGGGACAGGGGGTTACGAGCAGTACTTC	CASSQDTGTGGYEQYF
TRBV4-2	.	TRBJ1-4	.	TGTGCCAGCACTAGGGGTGAAAAACTGTTTTTT	CASTRGEKLFF
TRBV28	.	TRBJ1-5	TRBD1	TGTGCCAGCAGTTCGGCAGGGGGCTTCTATCAGCCCCAGCATTTT	CASSSAGGFYQPQHF
TRBV6-4	.	TRBJ2-1	.	TGTGCCAGCAGTAAGATCCCCGGGTCCTACAATGAGCAGTTCTTC	CASSKIPGSYNEQFF
TRBV28	.	TRBJ2-7	.	TGTGCCAGCAGGGGCTATGACAGAACCTACGAGCAGTACTTC	CASRGYDRTYEQYF